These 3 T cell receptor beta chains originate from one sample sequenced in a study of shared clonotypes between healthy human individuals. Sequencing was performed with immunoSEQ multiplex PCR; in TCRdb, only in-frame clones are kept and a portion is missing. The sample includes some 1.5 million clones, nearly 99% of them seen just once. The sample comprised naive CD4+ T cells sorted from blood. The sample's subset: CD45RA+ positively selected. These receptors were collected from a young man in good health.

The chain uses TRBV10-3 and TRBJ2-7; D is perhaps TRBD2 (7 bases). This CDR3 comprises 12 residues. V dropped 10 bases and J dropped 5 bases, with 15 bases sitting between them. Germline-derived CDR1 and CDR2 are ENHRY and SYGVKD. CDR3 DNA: TGTGCCACAGGGGAGGGCCTCGACGAGCAGTACTTC. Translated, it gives CATGEGLDEQYF.

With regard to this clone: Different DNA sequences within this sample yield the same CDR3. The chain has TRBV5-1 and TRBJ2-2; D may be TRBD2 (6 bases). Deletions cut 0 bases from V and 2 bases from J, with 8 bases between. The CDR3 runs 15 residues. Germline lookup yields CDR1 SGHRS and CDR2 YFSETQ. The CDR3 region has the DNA TGCGCCAGCAGCTTGGCCGGGGGTAACACCGGGGAGCTGTTTTTT. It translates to CASSLAGGNTGELFF.

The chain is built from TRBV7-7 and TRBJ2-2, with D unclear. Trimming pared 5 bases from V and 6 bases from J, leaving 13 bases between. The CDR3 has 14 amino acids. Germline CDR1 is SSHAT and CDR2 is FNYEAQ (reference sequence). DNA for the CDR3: TGTGCCAGCAGCCACGGTGGCCGGGCCGGGGAGCTGTTTTTT. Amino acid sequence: CASSHGGRAGELFF.